The 17 T cell receptor beta chains below come from one sample, sequenced in a study of T cells after yellow fever vaccination. TCRdb used MiXCR to reprocess the 5' RACE reads, holding one entry per CDR3 protein. In the table there are 500,000 to 650,000 distinct CDR3 sequences, less than 20% of which are singletons. Sequenced material: PBMCs, taken roughly 5 days after the first yellow fever vaccination. These receptors originate from a man aged 18 to 30 who received the YFV17D yellow fever vaccine.

J is TRBJ1-3 and V is TRBV27, with 9 bases that match TRBD1. V was pared by 5 bases and J by 4 bases, with 3 bases of the junction left unmatched. The CDR3 runs 14 residues. The germline CDR1 and CDR2 sequences are MNHEY and SMNVEV (reference sequence). The CDR3 sequence: CASSHRGQGNTIYF. In DNA form, the CDR3 reads TGTGCCAGCAGTCACAGGGGGCAGGGAAACACCATATATTTT.

This clonotype has ten or more counts. The DNA for the CDR3 is TGTGCCAGCAGACCGCGACTAGCGGCGTCCTACGAGCAGTACTTC. It specifies CASRPRLAASYEQYF. This chain uses TRBV12-3 or TRBV12-4 with TRBJ2-7; 9 nucleotides match TRBD2. J lost 1 base, V lost 6 bases, and 7 bases had no gene match. CDR3 length: 15 amino acids.

This clonotype has at least ten counts. The chain's CDR3 is CASSLGGEGTQPQHF. The CDR3 coding sequence is TGTGCCAGCAGCTTAGGGGGGGAGGGGACCCAACCCCAGCATTTT. The chain employs TRBV7-9 and TRBJ1-5; D possibly corresponds to TRBD1 (5 bases). Germline assignment: CDR1 SEHNR and CDR2 FQNEAQ (reference sequence). The CDR3 is 15 residues long. The V end was cut by 1 base, the J end by 10 bases, with 17 bases between.

V gene TRBV7-9 combines with J gene TRBJ2-7, with no clear D. The CDR3 spans 14 residues. Per germline, CDR1 SEHNR and CDR2 FQNEAQ (reference sequence). V was cut by 5 bases and J by 6 bases, with 17 bases left in between. Here the CDR3 DNA reads TGTGCCAGCAGCCTTACTAATACTGATTCCGAGCAGTACTTC. It is translated as CASSLTNTDSEQYF. Supplemented by reference TRBV7-9 and TRBJ2-7, the full variable domain reads DTGVSQNPRHKITKRGQNVTFRCDPISEHNRLYWYRQTLGQGPEFLTYFQNEAQLEKSRLLSDRFSAERPKGSFSTLEIQRTEQGDSAMYLCASSLTNTDSEQYFGPGTRLTVT.

A few counts support this clonotype. The chain combines TRBV9 with TRBJ1-2, with unresolved D. Trimming took off 0 bases at V and 8 bases at J, with 14 bases between the two ends. CDR1 SGDLS and CDR2 YYNGEE come from the germline V gene. The length of the CDR3 is 14 residues. CDR3 amino acids: CASSVEEGAWGYTF. CDR3 coding DNA: TGTGCCAGCAGCGTAGAGGAAGGCGCTTGGGGCTACACCTTC. Full variable domain (rest looked up from reference TRBV9 and TRBJ1-2): DSGVTQTPKHLITATGQRVTLRCSPRSGDLSVYWYQQSLDQGLQFLIQYYNGEERAKGNILERFSAQQFPDLHSELNLSSLELGDSALYFCASSVEEGAWGYTFGSGTRLTVV.

This clonotype showed up just once. The J gene is TRBJ2-1, the V gene TRBV20-1, with D possibly being TRBD1 (6 bases). The CDR3 runs to 15 residues. V lost 1 base, J lost 8 bases, and 18 bases lay in between. Looked up from germline, CDR1 is DFQATT and CDR2 is SNEGSKA (reference sequence). The CDR3 bases are TGCAGTGCTAGAGTTCAGGGGACCCGGGTATATGAGCAGTTCTTC. It yields the protein CSARVQGTRVYEQFF.

A word on this clonotype: Germline is not matched at one junction end, which may reflect a read error. The rearrangement links TRBV10-3 to TRBJ2-1, with 9 bases aligning to TRBD1. Germline V gene sequence: CDR1 ENHRY, CDR2 SYGVKD. This CDR3 is 16 amino acids long. CDR3 protein: CAISELGGQGYSEQFF. CDR3 coding DNA: TGTGCCATCAGTGAGTTGGGGGGACAGGGTTACAGTGAGCAGTTCTTC.

In its sample, this clonotype was seen a few times. The rearrangement joins TRBV7-9 to TRBJ1-2, with 7 bases matching TRBD1. The J segment lost 6 bases and the V segment lost 7 bases, leaving 17 bases of the junction unmatched. The CDR3 runs to 16 residues. Germline CDR1 reads SEHNR; CDR2 reads FQNEAQ (reference sequence). The CDR3 protein is CASNLDGGTGDHGYTF. In DNA form, the CDR3 reads TGTGCCAGCAACCTGGATGGGGGAACAGGGGACCATGGCTACACCTTC.

The gene calls are TRBV28 and TRBJ2-5; D is unclear. Trimming cost V 6 bases and J 5 bases, with 19 bases left between them. This CDR3 has 15 residues. The germline V gene encodes CDR1 MDHEN and CDR2 SYDVKM. The CDR3 protein is CASSTSQLWGETQYF. The CDR3 DNA follows: TGTGCCAGCAGCACCTCTCAACTCTGGGGTGAGACCCAGTACTTC.

This clonotype has a handful of counts. A read error may account for a junction end that differs from germline. The V gene is TRBV6-6, the J gene TRBJ2-2, with no clear D. Germline V gene data show CDR1 as MNHNY and CDR2 as SVGAGI (reference sequence). The CDR3 covers 13 residues. The CDR3 DNA reads TGTGCCACCAGTGTAGGGTGGCACGGGGAGCTGTTTTTT. Amino acids: CATSVGWHGELFF.

The chain joins TRBV4-1 to TRBJ2-3; 12 bases fit TRBD2. J was trimmed by 6 bases and V by 4 bases; bases with no gene match: 14. The CDR3 runs 18 residues. Germline lookup yields CDR1 MGHRA and CDR2 YSYEKL. CDR3 sequence: CASSLYGPSGGAGDTQYF. In DNA form, the CDR3 reads TGCGCCAGCAGCCTCTATGGCCCTAGCGGGGGGGCGGGGGATACGCAGTATTTT.

This clonotype was picked up a small number of times. The gene calls are TRBV10-2 and TRBJ2-3; 9 positions agree with TRBD1. The CDR3 contains 16 residues. CDR1 is WSHSY, CDR2 SAAADI, per germline. The V and J ends lost 4 bases and 2 bases, in that order; junction bases with no gene match: 7. CDR3 bases: TGCGCCAGCAGTGGCTTAGACAGGGGGTACACAGATACGCAGTATTTT. Protein: CASSGLDRGYTDTQYF.

The V and J genes are TRBV7-9 and TRBJ2-5; D is undetermined. CDR3 size: 14 residues. V lost 5 bases to trimming and J lost 3 bases, with 13 bases between them. Germline CDR1 reads SEHNR; CDR2 reads FQNEAQ (reference sequence). CDR3 nucleotide sequence: TGTGCCAGCAGCCCCTTTGGGGATAAAGAGACCCAGTACTTC. Translated, it gives CASSPFGDKETQYF.

The chain has TRBV6-2 or TRBV6-3 and TRBJ2-7; D unresolved. V shed 0 bases and J shed 3 bases, with 18 bases lying between them. This CDR3 has 17 amino acids. Germline-derived CDR1 and CDR2 are MNHEY and SVGEGT. The CDR3 sequence is CASSYSVGSRVIYEQYF. The CDR3 bases are TGTGCCAGCAGTTACTCTGTCGGATCAAGGGTTATCTACGAGCAGTACTTC.

V usage is TRBV11-2 and J usage is TRBJ1-2; no definite D call. The CDR3 totals 12 residues. Trimming stripped 0 bases from V and 13 bases from J, with 12 bases between. Germline V gene data show CDR1 as SGHAT and CDR2 as FQNNGV. The CDR3 nucleotides are TGTGCCAGCAGCTTAGATACCCAATGGGGCACCTTC. This codes for CASSLDTQWGTF.

This clonotype was counted only a few times. This chain joins TRBV29-1 and TRBJ2-5, with D possibly matching TRBD1 (7 bases). Trimming pared 1 base from V and 3 bases from J, leaving 18 bases between. The V gene's germline CDR1 is SQVTM and CDR2 ANQGSEA. The CDR3 is 16 amino acids. The DNA of the CDR3 is TGCAGCGTTGAAGTTAGGGAGGACAGGATCGAAGAGACCCAGTACTTC. Protein product: CSVEVREDRIEETQYF.

This clonotype was observed a handful of times. The CDR3 nucleotides read TGCGCCAGCAGCGTCGGGACAGGGGAGGATACGCAGTATTTT. It translates to CASSVGTGEDTQYF. V is TRBV5-1 and J is TRBJ2-3; TRBD1 matches 10 bases. The germline CDR1 and CDR2 sequences are SGHRS and YFSETQ. The CDR3 consists of 14 residues. J was trimmed by 6 bases and V by 4 bases; bases with no gene match: 5.